This TCR beta chain was profiled in a study of technical replicates of blood from several donors. This table comes from immunoSEQ multiplex PCR, and its TCRdb copy is limited to in-frame clones, with some not included. The repertoire includes 80,000 to 85,000 clones, approximately 90% of them detected once, and roughly 0.38% sits in the top ten. V shed 4 bases and J shed 8 bases, with 11 bases lying between them. The CDR3 contains 13 residues. Germline CDR1 reads MNHEY; CDR2 reads SMNVEV (reference sequence). The receptor was isolated from a human donor in good health. The sequenced material came from T cells isolated from PBMCs. The chain links TRBV27 to TRBJ1-4; D gene ambiguous. The CDR3 protein is CASSSNQREKLFF. The CDR3 nucleotides are TGTGCCAGCAGTTCTAATCAACGCGAAAAACTGTTTTTT.